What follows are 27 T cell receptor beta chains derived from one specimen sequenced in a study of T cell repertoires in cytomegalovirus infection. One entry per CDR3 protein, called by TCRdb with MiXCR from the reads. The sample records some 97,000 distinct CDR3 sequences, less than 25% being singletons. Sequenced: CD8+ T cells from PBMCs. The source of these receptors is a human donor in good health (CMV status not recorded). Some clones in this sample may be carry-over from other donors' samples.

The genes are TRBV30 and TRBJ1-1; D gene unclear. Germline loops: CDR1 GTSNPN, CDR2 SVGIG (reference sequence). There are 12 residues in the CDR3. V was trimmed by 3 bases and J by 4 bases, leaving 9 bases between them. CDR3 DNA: TGTGCCTGGAGCGTCGCGGCCACTGAAGCTTTCTTT. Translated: CAWSVAATEAFF.

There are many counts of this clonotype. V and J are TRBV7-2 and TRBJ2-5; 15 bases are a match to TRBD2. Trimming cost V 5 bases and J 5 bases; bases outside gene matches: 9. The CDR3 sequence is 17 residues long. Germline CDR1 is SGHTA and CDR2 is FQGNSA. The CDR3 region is CASSPGLAGGYAETQYF. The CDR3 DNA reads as TGTGCCAGCAGCCCGGGACTAGCGGGAGGATACGCGGAGACCCAGTACTTC.

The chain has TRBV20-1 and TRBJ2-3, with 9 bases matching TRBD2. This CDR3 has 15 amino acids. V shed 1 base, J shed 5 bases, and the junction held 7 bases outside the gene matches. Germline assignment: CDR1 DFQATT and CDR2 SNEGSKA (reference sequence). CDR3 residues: CSARGRGLAEDTQYF. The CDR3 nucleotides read TGCAGTGCTAGAGGGCGGGGACTAGCTGAAGATACGCAGTATTTT.

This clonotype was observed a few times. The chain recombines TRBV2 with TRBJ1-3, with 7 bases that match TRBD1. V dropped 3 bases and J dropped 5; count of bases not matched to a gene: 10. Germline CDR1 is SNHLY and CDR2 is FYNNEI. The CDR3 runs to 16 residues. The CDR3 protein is CASSDRQGGDRNTIYF. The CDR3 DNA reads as TGTGCCAGCAGTGACCGACAGGGAGGTGATCGAAACACCATATATTTT.

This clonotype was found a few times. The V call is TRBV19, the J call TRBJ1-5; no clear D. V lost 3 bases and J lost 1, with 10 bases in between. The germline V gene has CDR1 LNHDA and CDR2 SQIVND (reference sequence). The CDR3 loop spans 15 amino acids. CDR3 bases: TGTGCCAGTAGTATTGCAGTTCGGAGCAATCAGCCCCAGCATTTT. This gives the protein CASSIAVRSNQPQHF. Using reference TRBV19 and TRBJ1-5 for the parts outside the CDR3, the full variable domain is DGGITQSPKYLFRKEGQNVTLSCEQNLNHDAMYWYRQDPGQGLRLIYYSQIVNDFQKGDIAEGYSVSREKKESFPLTVTSAQKNPTAFYLCASSIAVRSNQPQHFGDGTRLSIL.

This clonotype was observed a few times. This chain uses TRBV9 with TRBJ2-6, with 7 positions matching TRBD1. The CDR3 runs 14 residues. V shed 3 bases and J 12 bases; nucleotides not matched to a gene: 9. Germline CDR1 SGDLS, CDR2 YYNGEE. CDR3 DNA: TGTGCCAGCAGCGAGGACAGGTCCCGAGCCGTCCTGACTTTC. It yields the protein CASSEDRSRAVLTF.

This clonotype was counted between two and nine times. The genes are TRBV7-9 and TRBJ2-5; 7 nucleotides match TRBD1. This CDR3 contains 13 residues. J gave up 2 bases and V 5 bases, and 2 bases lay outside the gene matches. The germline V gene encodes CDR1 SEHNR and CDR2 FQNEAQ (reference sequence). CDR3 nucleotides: TGTGCCAGCAGCACGGGACAGCAAGAGACCCAGTACTTC. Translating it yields CASSTGQQETQYF.

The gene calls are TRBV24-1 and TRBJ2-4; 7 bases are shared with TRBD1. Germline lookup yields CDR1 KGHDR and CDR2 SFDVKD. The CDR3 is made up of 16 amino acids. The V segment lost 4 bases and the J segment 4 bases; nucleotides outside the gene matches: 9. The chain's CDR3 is CATSDPASGQKNIQYF. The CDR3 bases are TGTGCCACCAGTGACCCCGCATCGGGACAGAAAAACATTCAGTACTTC.

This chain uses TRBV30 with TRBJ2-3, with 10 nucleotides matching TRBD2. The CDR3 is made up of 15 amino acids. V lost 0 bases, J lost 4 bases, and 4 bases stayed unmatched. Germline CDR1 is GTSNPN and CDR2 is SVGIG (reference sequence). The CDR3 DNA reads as TGTGCCTGGAGTGTTACTAGCGGGATTGCAGATACGCAGTATTTT. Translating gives CAWSVTSGIADTQYF.

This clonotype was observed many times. The CDR3 DNA reads TGTGCCAGCAGCCTTAGTAGGAACACTGAAGCTTTCTTT. It codes for CASSLSRNTEAFF. The V call is TRBV7-9, the J call TRBJ1-1; D gene uncertain. This CDR3 has 13 amino acids. CDR1 and CDR2 from the germline V gene are SEHNR and FQNEAQ (reference sequence). Between the trimmed V and J ends, which lost 5 bases and 1 base, there was a span of 8 bases. The entire variable domain, with the rest obtained from reference TRBV7-9 and TRBJ1-1, is as follows: DTGVSQNPRHKITKRGQNVTFRCDPISEHNRLYWYRQTLGQGPEFLTYFQNEAQLEKSRLLSDRFSAERPKGSFSTLEIQRTEQGDSAMYLCASSLSRNTEAFFGQGTRLTVV.

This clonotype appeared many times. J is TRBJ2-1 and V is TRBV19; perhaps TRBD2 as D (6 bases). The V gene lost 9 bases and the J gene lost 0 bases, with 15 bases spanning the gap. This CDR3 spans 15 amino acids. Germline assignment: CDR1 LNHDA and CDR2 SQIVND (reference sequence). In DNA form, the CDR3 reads TGTGCCAGCCAAAGGGTAGCGGACTCCTACAATGAGCAGTTCTTC. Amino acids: CASQRVADSYNEQFF.

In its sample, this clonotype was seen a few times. DNA of the CDR3: TGTGCCAGCAGTTTAGTGTCAGGGGGTAACGAGCAGTACTTC. Translating it yields CASSLVSGGNEQYF. The chain employs TRBV28 and TRBJ2-7; 7 bases match TRBD1. The CDR3 is made up of 14 amino acids. Looked up from germline, CDR1 is MDHEN and CDR2 is SYDVKM. The V and J ends lost 2 bases and 5 bases, in that order; junction bases with no gene match: 6.

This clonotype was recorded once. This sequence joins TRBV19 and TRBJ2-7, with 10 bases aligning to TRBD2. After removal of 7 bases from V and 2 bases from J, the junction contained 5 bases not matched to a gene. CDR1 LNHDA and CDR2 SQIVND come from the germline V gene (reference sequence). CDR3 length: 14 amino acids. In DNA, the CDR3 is TGTGCCAGTACCGCAGCGGGAGGGCCCTACGAGCAGTACTTC. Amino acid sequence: CASTAAGGPYEQYF.

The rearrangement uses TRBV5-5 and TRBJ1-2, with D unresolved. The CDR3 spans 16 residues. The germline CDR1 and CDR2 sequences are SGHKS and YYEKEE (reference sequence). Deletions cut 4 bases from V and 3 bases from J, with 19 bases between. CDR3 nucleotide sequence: TGTGCCAGCAGCCCACCGCCTCAAGGCGAGGACTATGGCTACACCTTC. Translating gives CASSPPPQGEDYGYTF.

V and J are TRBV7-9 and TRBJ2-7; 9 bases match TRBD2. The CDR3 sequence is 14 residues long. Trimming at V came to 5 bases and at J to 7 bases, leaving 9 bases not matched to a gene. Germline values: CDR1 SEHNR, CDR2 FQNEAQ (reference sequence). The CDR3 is CASSEAGGEGEQYF. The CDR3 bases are TGTGCCAGCAGCGAAGCGGGAGGAGAAGGAGAGCAGTACTTC.

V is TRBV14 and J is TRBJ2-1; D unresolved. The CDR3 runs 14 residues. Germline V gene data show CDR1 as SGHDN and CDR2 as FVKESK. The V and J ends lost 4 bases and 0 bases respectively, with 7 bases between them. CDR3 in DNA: TGTGCCAGCAGCCCTTGGAGCTCCTACAATGAGCAGTTCTTC. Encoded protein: CASSPWSSYNEQFF.

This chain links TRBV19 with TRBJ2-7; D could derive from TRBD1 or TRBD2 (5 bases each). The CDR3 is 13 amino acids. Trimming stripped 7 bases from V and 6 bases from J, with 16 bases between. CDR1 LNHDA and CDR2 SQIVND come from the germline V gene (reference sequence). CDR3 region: CASKGTQRLEQYF. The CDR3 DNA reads TGTGCCAGTAAGGGGACCCAGCGTCTCGAGCAGTACTTC.

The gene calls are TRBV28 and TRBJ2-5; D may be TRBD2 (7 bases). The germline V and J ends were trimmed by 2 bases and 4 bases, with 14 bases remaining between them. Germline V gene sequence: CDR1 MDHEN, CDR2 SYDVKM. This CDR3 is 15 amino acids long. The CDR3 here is CASSLMGGRSETQYF. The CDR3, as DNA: TGTGCCAGCAGTTTAATGGGGGGGCGTTCAGAGACCCAGTACTTC.

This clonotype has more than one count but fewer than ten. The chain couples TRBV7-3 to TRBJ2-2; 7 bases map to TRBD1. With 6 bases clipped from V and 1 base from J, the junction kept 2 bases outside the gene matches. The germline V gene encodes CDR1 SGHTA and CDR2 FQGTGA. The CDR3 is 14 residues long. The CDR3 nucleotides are TGTGCCAGCAGTCGGACAGGGAACACCGGGGAGCTGTTTTTT. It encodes CASSRTGNTGELFF.

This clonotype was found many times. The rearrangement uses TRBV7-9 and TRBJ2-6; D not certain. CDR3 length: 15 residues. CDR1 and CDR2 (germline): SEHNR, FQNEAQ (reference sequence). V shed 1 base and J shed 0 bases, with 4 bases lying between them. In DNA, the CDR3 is TGTGCCAGCAGCTTAGTGGCCTCTGGGGCCAACGTCCTGACTTTC. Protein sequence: CASSLVASGANVLTF.

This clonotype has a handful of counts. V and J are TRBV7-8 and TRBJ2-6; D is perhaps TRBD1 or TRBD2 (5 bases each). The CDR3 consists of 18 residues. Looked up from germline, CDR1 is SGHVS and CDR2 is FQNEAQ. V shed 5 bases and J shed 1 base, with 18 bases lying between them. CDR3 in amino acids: CASSPMGDGYSGANVLTF. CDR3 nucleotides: TGTGCCAGCAGCCCCATGGGGGACGGATATTCTGGGGCCAACGTCCTGACTTTC.

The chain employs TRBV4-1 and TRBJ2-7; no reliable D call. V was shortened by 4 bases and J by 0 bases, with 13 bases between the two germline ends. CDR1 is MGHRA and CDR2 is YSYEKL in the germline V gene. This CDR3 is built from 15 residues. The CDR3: CASSLLDRRSYEQYF. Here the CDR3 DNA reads TGCGCCAGCAGCCTCTTGGACCGACGCTCCTACGAGCAGTACTTC.

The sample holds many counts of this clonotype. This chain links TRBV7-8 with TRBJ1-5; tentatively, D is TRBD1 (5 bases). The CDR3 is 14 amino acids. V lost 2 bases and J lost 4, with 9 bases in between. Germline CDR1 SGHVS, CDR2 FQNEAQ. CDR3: CASSLYRQNQPQHF. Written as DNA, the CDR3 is TGTGCCAGCAGCTTATACAGGCAAAATCAGCCCCAGCATTTT.

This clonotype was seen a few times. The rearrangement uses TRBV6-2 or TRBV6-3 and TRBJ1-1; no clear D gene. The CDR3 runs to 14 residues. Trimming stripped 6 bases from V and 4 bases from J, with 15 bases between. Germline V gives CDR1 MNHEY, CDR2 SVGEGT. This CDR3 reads CASSPQWARTEAFF. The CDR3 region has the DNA TGTGCCAGCAGCCCTCAGTGGGCTCGCACTGAAGCTTTCTTT.

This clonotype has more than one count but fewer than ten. CDR3 coding DNA: TGTGCCAGTAGTATAGCCAAGGGGATGAACACTGAAGCTTTCTTT. Its protein product is CASSIAKGMNTEAFF. The rearrangement uses TRBV19 and TRBJ1-1; maybe TRBD1 (5 bases). Trimming removed 1 base from V and 0 bases from J, with 9 bases in between. The germline V gene encodes CDR1 LNHDA and CDR2 SQIVND (reference sequence). The CDR3 loop spans 15 amino acids.

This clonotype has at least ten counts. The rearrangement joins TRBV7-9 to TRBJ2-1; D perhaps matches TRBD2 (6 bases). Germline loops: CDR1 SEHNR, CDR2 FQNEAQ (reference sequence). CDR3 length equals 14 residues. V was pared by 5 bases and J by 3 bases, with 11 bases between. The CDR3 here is CASSIGGYYNEQFF. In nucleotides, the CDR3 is TGTGCCAGCAGCATCGGGGGTTACTACAATGAGCAGTTCTTC.

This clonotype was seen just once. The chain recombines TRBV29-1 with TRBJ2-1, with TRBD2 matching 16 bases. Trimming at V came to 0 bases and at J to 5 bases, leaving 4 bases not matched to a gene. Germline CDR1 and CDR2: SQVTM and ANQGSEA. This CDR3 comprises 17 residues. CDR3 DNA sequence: TGCAGCGTTGAAGATGGGGGACTAGCGGGAGGGGACAATGAGCAGTTCTTC. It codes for CSVEDGGLAGGDNEQFF.